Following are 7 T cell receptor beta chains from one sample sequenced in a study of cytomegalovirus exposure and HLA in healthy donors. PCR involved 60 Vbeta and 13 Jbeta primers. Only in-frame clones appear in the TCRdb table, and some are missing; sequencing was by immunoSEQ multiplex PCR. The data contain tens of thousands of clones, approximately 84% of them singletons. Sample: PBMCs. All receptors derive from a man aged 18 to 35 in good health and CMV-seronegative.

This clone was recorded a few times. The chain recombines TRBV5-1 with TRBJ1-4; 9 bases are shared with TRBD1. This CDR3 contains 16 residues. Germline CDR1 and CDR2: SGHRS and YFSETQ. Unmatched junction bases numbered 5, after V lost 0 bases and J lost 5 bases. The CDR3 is CASSLGDRVSNEKLFF. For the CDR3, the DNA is TGCGCCAGCAGCTTGGGGGACAGGGTATCAAATGAAAAACTGTTTTTT.

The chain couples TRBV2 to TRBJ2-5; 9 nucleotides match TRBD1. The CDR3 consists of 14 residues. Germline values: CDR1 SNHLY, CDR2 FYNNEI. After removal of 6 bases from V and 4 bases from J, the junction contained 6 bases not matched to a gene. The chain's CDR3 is CASRVQGAAETQYF. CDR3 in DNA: TGTGCCAGCAGGGTACAGGGGGCTGCAGAGACCCAGTACTTC.

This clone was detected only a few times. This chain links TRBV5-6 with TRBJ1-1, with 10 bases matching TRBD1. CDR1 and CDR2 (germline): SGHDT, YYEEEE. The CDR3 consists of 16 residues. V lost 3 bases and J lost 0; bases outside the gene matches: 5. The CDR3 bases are TGTGCCAGCAGCTGGGGACAGGGGAATTTGAACACTGAAGCTTTCTTT. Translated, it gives CASSWGQGNLNTEAFF.

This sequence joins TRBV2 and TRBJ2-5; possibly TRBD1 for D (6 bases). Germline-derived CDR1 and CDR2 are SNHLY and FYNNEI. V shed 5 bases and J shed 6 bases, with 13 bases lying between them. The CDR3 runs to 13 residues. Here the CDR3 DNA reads TGTGCCAGCAGTCCACAGGGTCGGCAGACCCAGTACTTC. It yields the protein CASSPQGRQTQYF.

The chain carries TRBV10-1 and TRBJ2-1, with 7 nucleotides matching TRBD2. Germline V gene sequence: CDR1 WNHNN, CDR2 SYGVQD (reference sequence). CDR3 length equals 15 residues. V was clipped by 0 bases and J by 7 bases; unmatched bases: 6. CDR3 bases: TGCGCCAGCAGTGAGTCGCCTAGCGGACTGAATGAGCAGTTCTTC. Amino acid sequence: CASSESPSGLNEQFF.

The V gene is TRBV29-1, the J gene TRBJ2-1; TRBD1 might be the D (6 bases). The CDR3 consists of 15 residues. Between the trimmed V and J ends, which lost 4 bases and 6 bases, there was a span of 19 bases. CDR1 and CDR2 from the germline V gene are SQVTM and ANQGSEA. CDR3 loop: CSVVGLNRVTNEQFF. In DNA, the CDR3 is TGCAGCGTTGTGGGTTTAAACAGGGTCACCAATGAGCAGTTCTTC.

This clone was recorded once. The CDR3 here is CASSDDRGANSPLHF. CDR3 nucleotides: TGTGCCAGCAGTGACGACAGGGGTGCGAATTCACCCCTCCACTTT. The V gene is TRBV6-1, the J gene TRBJ1-6, with 8 bases aligning to TRBD1. The V gene's germline CDR1 is MNHNS and CDR2 SASEGT. This CDR3 contains 15 residues. J gave up 7 bases and V 3 bases, and 5 bases lay outside the gene matches.